This T cell receptor beta chain is from a study of blood T cells in healthy people across ages. A second about 7 to 12 cycle PCR used barcoded and J-beta primers. Every single cDNA molecule received a tag from a template-switch adaptor with 12 random nucleotides. TCRdb called the 5' RACE reads again in MiXCR, with one record for every CDR3 protein. The repertoire holds 780,000 or so distinct CDR3 sequences, with roughly 50% as singletons. Between the trimmed V and J ends, which lost 5 bases and 4 bases, there was a span of 19 bases. Germline V gene data show CDR1 as KGHSH and CDR2 as LQKENI. This CDR3 spans 16 amino acids. This clonotype was observed once.

The sequence derives from an elderly man in good health. Specimen: blood. The gene calls are TRBV18 and TRBJ2-3; perhaps TRBD2 as D (6 bases). CDR3 sequence: CASSEALTGGADTQYF. In nucleotides, the CDR3 is TGTGCCAGCTCAGAGGCCTTGACTGGCGGGGCAGATACGCAGTATTTT.